These 21 T cell receptor beta chains originate from one sample sequenced in a study of blood T cell repertoires in COVID-19. Generated by immunoSEQ multiplex PCR, the TCRdb table keeps only in-frame clones and is missing some. Among some 220,000 clones listed, 75% to 90% were seen once. The specimen was PBMCs or T cells enriched from blood (not recorded which). The receptors shown here come from a woman aged 18-30 years in a cohort exposed to, infected with or recovered from COVID-19 (not recorded which).

The chain employs TRBV27 and TRBJ1-1; the D gene is possibly TRBD1 (5 bases). From germline, CDR1 is MNHEY and CDR2 SMNVEV (reference sequence). Trimming took 4 bases from V and 0 from J, leaving 6 bases between them. This CDR3 region has 13 residues. The CDR3 loop reads CASSYRLNTEAFF. As DNA, the CDR3 is TGTGCCAGCAGTTACAGGCTGAACACTGAAGCTTTCTTT.

The gene calls are TRBV19 and TRBJ1-1; tentative D call: TRBD1 (6 bases). With 7 bases removed from V and 0 bases from J, the gap between germline ends came to 15 bases. Germline V gives CDR1 LNHDA, CDR2 SQIVND (reference sequence). CDR3 length: 15 residues. CDR3 in amino acids: CASTPWGGLNTEAFF. CDR3 sequence (DNA): TGTGCCAGTACTCCGTGGGGGGGCTTGAACACTGAAGCTTTCTTT.

The V gene is TRBV13, the J gene TRBJ2-1, with D perhaps matching TRBD1 (6 bases). Germline CDR1 PRHDT, CDR2 FYEKMQ (reference sequence). The CDR3 runs to 13 residues. V lost 0 bases to trimming and J lost 10 bases, with 10 bases between them. The CDR3 loop reads CASSLGSGAEQFF. DNA for the CDR3: TGTGCCAGCAGCTTAGGCTCAGGGGCCGAGCAGTTCTTC.

This chain links TRBV11-3 with TRBJ1-2; TRBD1 agrees at 7 bases. CDR1 SGHNT and CDR2 YENEEA come from the germline V gene. The CDR3 totals 13 residues. V trimming: 4 bases; J trimming: 2 bases; junction bases outside the gene matches: 1. The CDR3 DNA reads TGTGCCAGCAGCTCACAGGGGAACTATGGCTACACCTTC. The encoded protein is CASSSQGNYGYTF.

V and J are TRBV20-1 and TRBJ2-2, with 13 bases matching TRBD2. The CDR3 is 18 amino acids. The V and J ends lost 3 bases and 6 bases, in that order; junction bases with no gene match: 13. Germline V lookup: CDR1 DFQATT, CDR2 SNEGSKA (reference sequence). This CDR3 reads CSASPSHGTSGTPGELFF. The CDR3, as DNA: TGCAGTGCTAGTCCCAGCCACGGGACTAGCGGGACTCCCGGGGAGCTGTTTTTT.

The V gene is TRBV2, the J gene TRBJ1-5; 7 bases align to TRBD1. CDR3 size: 15 residues. CDR1 SNHLY and CDR2 FYNNEI come from the germline V gene. As DNA, the CDR3 is TGTGGCTGCCAGCCGTCGACAGGGACGGTTCAGCCCCAGCATTTT. It encodes CGCQPSTGTVQPQHF.

The gene calls are TRBV9 and TRBJ1-1; 11 bases map to TRBD1. In germline, CDR1 is SGDLS, CDR2 YYNGEE. The J segment lost 5 bases and the V segment lost 9 bases, leaving 6 bases of the junction unmatched. This CDR3 contains 13 residues. The CDR3 sequence is CAIAGTGGTEAFF. The CDR3 DNA reads as TGTGCCATCGCCGGGACAGGGGGGACTGAAGCTTTCTTT.

The gene calls are TRBV11-3 and TRBJ2-7; D remains unclear. The CDR3 is 16 amino acids. Trimming shortened V by 3 bases and J by 0 bases, and 15 bases separated the two germline ends. Germline V gene data show CDR1 as SGHNT and CDR2 as YENEEA. The CDR3 loop is CASSFSPSLSSYEQYF. CDR3 coding DNA: TGTGCCAGCAGCTTCTCCCCCTCTCTCAGCTCCTACGAGCAGTACTTC. The full variable domain, its missing parts supplied by reference TRBV11-3 and TRBJ2-7, is EAGVVQSPRYKIIEKKQPVAFWCNPISGHNTLYWYLQNLGQGPELLIRYENEEAVDDSQLPKDRFSAERLKGVDSTLKIQPAELGDSAVYLCASSFSPSLSSYEQYFGPGTRLTVT.

The chain combines TRBV28 with TRBJ1-4; D not certain. The CDR3 runs to 13 residues. Germline CDR1 reads MDHEN; CDR2 reads SYDVKM. V gave up 11 bases and J gave up 5 bases, with 15 bases separating them. The chain's CDR3 is CAARGSENEKLFF. The CDR3 DNA sequence: TGTGCCGCCCGGGGTTCGGAAAATGAAAAACTGTTTTTT.

The rearrangement uses TRBV7-3 and TRBJ1-3, with no clear D. Trimming removed 8 bases at V and 0 bases at J, with 8 bases between. Germline V gives CDR1 SGHTA, CDR2 FQGTGA. The CDR3 extends over 13 amino acids. This CDR3 is CASGLSSGNTIYF. CDR3 bases: TGTGCCAGCGGACTGAGCTCTGGAAACACCATATATTTT.

This clone was detected a few times. V and J are TRBV5-4 and TRBJ2-7, with 14 nucleotides matching TRBD2. Germline V lookup: CDR1 SGHNT, CDR2 YYREEE (reference sequence). The junction had 7 bases not matched to a gene; V was cut back by 4 bases and J by 4 bases. This CDR3 is built from 16 residues. CDR3 nucleotides: TGTGCCAGCAGCAGACCGGGACTAGCGGGAGTTTACGAGCAGTACTTC. Protein product: CASSRPGLAGVYEQYF.

This sequence joins TRBV28 and TRBJ1-2, with no clear D. The germline V gene has CDR1 MDHEN and CDR2 SYDVKM. The CDR3 spans 15 residues. Trimming removed 4 bases from V and 0 bases from J, with 12 bases in between. CDR3 amino acids: CASSSPRGTNYGYTF. The CDR3 DNA sequence: TGTGCCAGCAGTTCCCCCCGAGGAACTAACTATGGCTACACCTTC.

The rearrangement links TRBV5-1 to TRBJ1-6; 8 bases map to TRBD1. J gave up 5 bases and V 5 bases, and 3 bases lay outside the gene matches. Germline values: CDR1 SGHRS, CDR2 YFSETQ. This CDR3 region has 14 residues. The CDR3 DNA reads as TGCGCCAGCAGTGAGACAGGGGATAATTCACCCCTCCACTTT. Protein sequence: CASSETGDNSPLHF. Full variable domain (rest looked up from reference TRBV5-1 and TRBJ1-6): KAGVTQTPRYLIKTRGQQVTLSCSPISGHRSVSWYQQTPGQGLQFLFEYFSETQRNKGNFPGRFSGRQFSNSRSEMNVSTLELGDSALYLCASSETGDNSPLHFGNGTRLTVT.

The gene calls are TRBV15 and TRBJ1-1; 12 nucleotides agree with TRBD1. Trimming at V came to 3 bases and at J to 8 bases, leaving 10 bases not matched to a gene. The CDR3 runs 16 residues. CDR1 LNHNV and CDR2 YYDKDF come from the germline V gene (reference sequence). The DNA of the CDR3 is TGTGCCACCAGCAGTCGGGTGGGACAGGGGGCTTGGGAAGCTTTCTTT. Its protein product is CATSSRVGQGAWEAFF.

The V call is TRBV6-5, the J call TRBJ1-5; no clear D gene. V shed 6 bases and J shed 10 bases, with 19 bases lying between them. The CDR3 has 14 amino acids. CDR1 is MNHEY and CDR2 is SVGAGI in the germline V gene. The CDR3 is CASRVRSGFTPQHF. The CDR3 region has the DNA TGTGCCAGCAGGGTCCGTTCCGGGTTTACACCCCAGCATTTT.

The J gene is TRBJ2-1, the V gene TRBV27; TRBD2 agrees at 10 bases. This CDR3 contains 15 residues. Trimming at V came to 5 bases and at J to 6 bases, leaving 7 bases not matched to a gene. Germline CDR1 and CDR2: MNHEY and SMNVEV (reference sequence). The CDR3 DNA is TGTGCCAGCAGTGAACTAGCGGGGACAGCCAATGAGCAGTTCTTC. Translating gives CASSELAGTANEQFF.

The rearrangement links TRBV10-3 to TRBJ1-1; D is uncertain. V was cut by 11 bases and J by 3 bases, with 16 bases left in between. This CDR3 region has 13 residues. Germline V CDR1 and CDR2: ENHRY, SYGVKD. As DNA, the CDR3 is TGTGCCGTTACCGGCACCGGGGACACTGAAGCTTTCTTT. Residues: CAVTGTGDTEAFF.

The chain couples TRBV19 to TRBJ1-5; 9 nucleotides line up with TRBD1. Germline V gene lookup returns CDR1 LNHDA and CDR2 SQIVND (reference sequence). There are 17 residues in the CDR3. V lost 5 bases and J lost 1; bases outside the gene matches: 9. CDR3 nucleotide sequence: TGTGCCAGTAGTCCCCTCCGGGACAGGGAGAGCAATCAGCCCCAGCATTTT. Its translation: CASSPLRDRESNQPQHF.

This rearrangement joins TRBV6-5 to TRBJ2-7; 7 bases map to TRBD1. V was pared by 6 bases and J by 2 bases, with 7 bases of the junction left unmatched. There are 14 residues in the CDR3. CDR1 and CDR2 from the germline V gene are MNHEY and SVGAGI. DNA for the CDR3: TGTGCCAGCAGGCCCGGACAGGTTCCCTACGAGCAGTACTTC. This encodes CASRPGQVPYEQYF.

CDR3 residues: CASSSPRGSYNEQFF. The CDR3, as DNA: TGTGCCAGCAGCTCCCCTAGGGGCTCCTACAATGAGCAGTTCTTC. J is TRBJ2-1 and V is TRBV11-3; possible D gene TRBD1, 5 bases. The length of the CDR3 is 15 residues. Trimming pared 4 bases from V and 0 bases from J, leaving 10 bases between. Germline CDR1 reads SGHNT; CDR2 reads YENEEA.

This chain connects TRBV4-1 to TRBJ2-7; 7 bases are a match to TRBD1. J gave up 4 bases and V 2 bases, and 8 bases lay outside the gene matches. This CDR3 comprises 15 residues. Germline V CDR1 and CDR2: MGHRA, YSYEKL. As DNA, the CDR3 is TGCGCCAGCAGCCAAACCTTGACAGGGTCGTACGAGCAGTACTTC. Its protein is CASSQTLTGSYEQYF.